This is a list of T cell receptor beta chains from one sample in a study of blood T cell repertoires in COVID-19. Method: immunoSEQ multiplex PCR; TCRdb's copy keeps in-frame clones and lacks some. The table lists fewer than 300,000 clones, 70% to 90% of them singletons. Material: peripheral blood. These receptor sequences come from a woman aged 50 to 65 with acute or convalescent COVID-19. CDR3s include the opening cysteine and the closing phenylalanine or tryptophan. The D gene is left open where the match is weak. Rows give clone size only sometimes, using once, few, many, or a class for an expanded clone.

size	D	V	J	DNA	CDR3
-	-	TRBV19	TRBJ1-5	TGTGCCAGTAGTACCGGGAGATTCAATCAGCCCCAGCATTTT	CASSTGRFNQPQHF
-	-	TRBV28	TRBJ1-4	TGTGCCAGCAGTTTAGGCGGGAGGGAGGAAAAACTGTTTTTT	CASSLGGREEKLFF
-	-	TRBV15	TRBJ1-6	TGTGCCACCAGCAGAGCGGCAGGACAGTCGATTAGGCATTCACCCCTCCACTTT	CATSRAAGQSIRHSPLHF
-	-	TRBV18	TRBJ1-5	TGTGCCAGCTCACCCTCGACAGGCATCTATAGCAATCAGCCCCAGCATTTT	CASSPSTGIYSNQPQHF
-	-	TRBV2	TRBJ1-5	TGTGCCAGCAGAGCCGGGACACCGAGCAATCAGCCCCAGCATTTT	CASRAGTPSNQPQHF
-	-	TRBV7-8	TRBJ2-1	TGTGCCAGCAGCTTAGCCGGGGGATTCTACAATGAGCAGTTCTTC	CASSLAGGFYNEQFF
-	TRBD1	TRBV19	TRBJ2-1	TGTGCCAGTAGTATAAGGGGGCCCTATGAGCAGTTCTTC	CASSIRGPYEQFF
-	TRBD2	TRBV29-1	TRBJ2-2	TGCAGCGTTCGACGGCCTAGCGGGAGGGCCGAAACCGGGGAGCTGTTTTTT	CSVRRPSGRAETGELFF
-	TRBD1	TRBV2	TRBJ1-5	TGTGCCAGCAGGGAGACAGGGTCGAATAATCAGCCCCAGCATTTT	CASRETGSNNQPQHF
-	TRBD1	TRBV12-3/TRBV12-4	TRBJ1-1	TGTGCCAGCACCCAACAGGGGGCGGAAGCTTTCTTT	CASTQQGAEAFF
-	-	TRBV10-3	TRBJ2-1	TGTGCCATCAGTGAGTCCCAGGGGTTGAATGAGCAGTTCTTC	CAISESQGLNEQFF
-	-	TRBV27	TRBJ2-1	TGTGCCAGCGGTCCTCTGGGGAGCTCCTACAATGAGCAGTTCTTC	CASGPLGSSYNEQFF
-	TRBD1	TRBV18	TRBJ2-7	TGTGCCAGCTCACCGAGGACAGGATCCTACGAGCAGTACTTC	CASSPRTGSYEQYF
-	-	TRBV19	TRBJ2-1	TGTGCCACTCTGGCTCCGGGAAGCTCCTACAATGAGCAGTTCTTC	CATLAPGSSYNEQFF
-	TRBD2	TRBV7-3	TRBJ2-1	TGTGCCAGCAGCCCCTTCGGGGGGGCGAATGAGCAGTTCTTC	CASSPFGGANEQFF
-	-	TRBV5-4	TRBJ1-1	TGTGCCAGCAGCTTGGATATAGGGGGAGCTGAAGCTTTCTTT	CASSLDIGGAEAFF
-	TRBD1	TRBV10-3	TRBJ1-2	TGTGCCATCACCGGGACAGGGGGGAACTATGGCTACACCTTC	CAITGTGGNYGYTF
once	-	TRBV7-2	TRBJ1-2	TGTGCCAGCAGCTTACAGGGCCAGTATGGCTACACCTTC	CASSLQGQYGYTF
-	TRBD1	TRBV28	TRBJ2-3	TGTGCCAGCAGTTCTCCGGGACAGGGTACAGATACGCAGTATTTT	CASSSPGQGTDTQYF
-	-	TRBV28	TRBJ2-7	TGTGCCAGCAGAACTCCCTCGACAGCCTCCTACGAGCAGTACTTC	CASRTPSTASYEQYF
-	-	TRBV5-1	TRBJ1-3	TGCGCCAGCAGCGCGGGACCAAGCTCTGGAAACACCATATATTTT	CASSAGPSSGNTIYF
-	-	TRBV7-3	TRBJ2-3	TGTGCCAGCAGCCGGAGCCCTGGAGATACGCAGTATTTT	CASSRSPGDTQYF
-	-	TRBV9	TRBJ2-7	TGTGCCAGCAGCCCCATGAGAGGTTCCTACGAGCAGTACTTC	CASSPMRGSYEQYF
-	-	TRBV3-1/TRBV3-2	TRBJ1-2	TGTGCCAGCAGCCCCGCCGTGGGCCGTGGCTACACCTTC	CASSPAVGRGYTF
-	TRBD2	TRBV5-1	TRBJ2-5	TGCGCCAGCAGCCCGAGACCCACTAGCGGCCAAGAGACCCAGTACTTC	CASSPRPTSGQETQYF
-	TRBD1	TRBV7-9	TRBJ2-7	TGTGCCAGCAGCTTAGCCGGGACAGGGTTCGAGCAGTACTTC	CASSLAGTGFEQYF
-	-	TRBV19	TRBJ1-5	TGTGCCAGTAGTACCAGGCGTCACACCAATCAGCCCCAGCATTTT	CASSTRRHTNQPQHF
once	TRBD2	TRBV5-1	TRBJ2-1	TGCGCCAGCAGCTTCGCTAGCGGAGCTTACAATGAGCAGTTCTTC	CASSFASGAYNEQFF
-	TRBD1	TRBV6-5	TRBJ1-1	TGTGCCAGCAGTCTTACAGGGGGCTCGACTGAAGCTTTCTTT	CASSLTGGSTEAFF
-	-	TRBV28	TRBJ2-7	TGTGCCAGCAGTCCCACAGGGTGGTACGAGCAGTACTTC	CASSPTGWYEQYF
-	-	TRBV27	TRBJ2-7	TGTGCCAGCAGCCGGGACTCCTCCTACGAGCGGTACTTC	CASSRDSSYERYF
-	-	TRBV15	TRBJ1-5	TGTGCCACCAGCAGAGAACAGGGCCCAGGGCAGCCCCAGCATTTT	CATSREQGPGQPQHF
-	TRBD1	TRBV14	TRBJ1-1	TGTGCCAGCAGCCAAGGCGAAGGTATATGGGGACAGGGCGCAGCTTTCTTT	CASSQGEGIWGQGAAFF
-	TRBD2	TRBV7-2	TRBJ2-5	TGTGCCAGCAGCTTAGAAGGGGGACTAGCGGTCCTTGGGCAAGAGACCCAGTACTTC	CASSLEGGLAVLGQETQYF
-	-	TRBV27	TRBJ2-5	TGTGCCAGCAGTTTATGGGGGACAAAAGAGACCCAGTACTTC	CASSLWGTKETQYF
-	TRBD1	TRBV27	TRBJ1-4	TGTGCCAGCAGGCCCCCAGGGGGAGAAAAACTGTTTTTT	CASRPPGGEKLFF
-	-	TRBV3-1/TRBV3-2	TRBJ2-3	TGTGCCAGCAGCCTCCTCGCGGGTGGTTTAGATACGCAGTATTTT	CASSLLAGGLDTQYF
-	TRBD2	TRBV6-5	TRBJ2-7	TGTGCCAGCAGTTCTGGACTAGCGGGAGCCCGGGAGTACTTC	CASSSGLAGAREYF
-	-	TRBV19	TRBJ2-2	TGTGCCAGCCGATCCCGGTGGGACACTTCGAACACCGGGGAGCTGTTTTTT	CASRSRWDTSNTGELFF
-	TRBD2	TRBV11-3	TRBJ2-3	TGTGCCAGCAGCCCTGGGCGACTAGCAAGCACAGATACGCAGTATTTT	CASSPGRLASTDTQYF
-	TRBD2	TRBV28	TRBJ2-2	TGTGCCATCGCCCGCGGGGGGAACACCGGGGAGCTGTTTTTT	CAIARGGNTGELFF
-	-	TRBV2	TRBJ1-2	TGTGCCAGCAGGGATCGCACAGGGAGCGATGGCTACACCTTC	CASRDRTGSDGYTF
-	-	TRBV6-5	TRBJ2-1	TGTGCCAGCAGTTACTCGCTAGGGAGCTCCTACAATGAGCAGTTCTTC	CASSYSLGSSYNEQFF
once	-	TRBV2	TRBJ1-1	TGTGCCAGCAGCCTGCAGGGGCCGAGGGGCACTGAAGCTTTCTTT	CASSLQGPRGTEAFF
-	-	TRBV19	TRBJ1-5	TGTGCCAGTAGTATAAGGGGGGGGGACCAGCCCCAGCATTTT	CASSIRGGDQPQHF
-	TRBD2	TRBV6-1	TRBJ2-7	TGTGCCAGCAGTGAAGTAGCGGGAGGCCCCTACGAGCAGTACTTC	CASSEVAGGPYEQYF
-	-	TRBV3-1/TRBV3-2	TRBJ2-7	TGTGCCAGCAGCCAAGGTTACGGGCAGTACTTC	CASSQGYGQYF
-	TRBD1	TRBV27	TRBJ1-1	TGTGCCAGCAGTTTAAACAGGGGAGGCACTGAAGCTTTCTTT	CASSLNRGGTEAFF